The rows below give T cell receptor beta chains drawn from one sample of a study of shared clonotypes between healthy human individuals. The repertoire was sequenced with immunoSEQ multiplex PCR; TCRdb's copy has only in-frame clones and lacks some. The table shows millions of clones, with roughly 91% occurring only once. Sequencing was done on a sample of naive CD8+ T cells from PBMCs. These receptors all come from a man aged 18 to 30 in good health. Some clones in this sample may be carry-over from other donors' samples. Each CDR3 is given with its conserved first and last residue. D genes are given only for firm matches. Expanded clones get a size class; other rows say once, few or many, or leave the size out.

NA	TRBJ1-1	TRBV19	NA	TGTGCCAGTAGTATATCCCTTACAGGGAGAACTGAAGCTTTCTTT	CASSISLTGRTEAFF
NA	TRBJ1-1	TRBV2	NA	TGTGCCAGCAGCGCCCGGGACAACTTTTACACTGAAGCTTTCTTT	CASSARDNFYTEAFF
NA	TRBJ2-1	TRBV10-2	NA	TGCGCCACCGGGTACGGCAATGAGCAGTTCTTC	CATGYGNEQFF
NA	TRBJ2-2	TRBV27	NA	TGTGCCAGCAGTGGGGCCGGGACGGCCAACACCGGGGAGCTGTTTTTT	CASSGAGTANTGELFF
NA	TRBJ1-5	TRBV28	NA	TGTGCCAGCAGTCCCCCGGATAGCAATCAGCCCCAGCATTTT	CASSPPDSNQPQHF
NA	TRBJ1-1	TRBV19	NA	TGTGCCACCGGGAGGAGTTACACTGAAGCTTTCTTT	CATGRSYTEAFF
NA	TRBJ1-1	TRBV2	NA	TGTGCCAGCAGTGAAGCGGGGGTGGGTGGGAACACTGAAGCTTTCTTT	CASSEAGVGGNTEAFF
NA	TRBJ2-7	TRBV28	NA	TGTGCCAGCAGTTTAACACCCGGGGCTCTCTACGAGCAGTACTTC	CASSLTPGALYEQYF
NA	TRBJ2-2	TRBV27	NA	TGTGCCAGCAGTTTGACACCCCGCTTGAACACCGGGGAGCTGTTTTTT	CASSLTPRLNTGELFF
NA	TRBJ1-3	TRBV9	NA	TGTGCCAGCAGCGTAGGTGACAGGCCTGGAAACACCATATATTTT	CASSVGDRPGNTIYF
NA	TRBJ1-4	TRBV19	NA	TGTGCCAGTAGTGAGAGAAAGCGGAATGAAAAACTGTTTTTT	CASSERKRNEKLFF
NA	TRBJ1-5	TRBV5-6	NA	TGTGCCAGCAGCCTAGGCCCTTTAAAGCCCCAGCATTTT	CASSLGPLKPQHF
TRBD2	TRBJ2-7	TRBV7-2	NA	TGTGCCAGCAGCTTATTGGGCGGGGGGTACGAGCAGTACTTC	CASSLLGGGYEQYF
NA	TRBJ2-7	TRBV6-6	NA	TGTGCCAGCAGTTATCAGGGGACGTACGAGCAGTACTTC	CASSYQGTYEQYF
TRBD1	TRBJ1-1	TRBV10-1	NA	TGCGCCAGCAGTGAGAGCTCGACAGGGGGTACTGAAGCTTTCTTT	CASSESSTGGTEAFF
NA	TRBJ1-5	TRBV5-5	NA	TGTGCCAGCAGCTCCCATCCGACAGGCGAGAGCAATCAGCCCCAGCATTTT	CASSSHPTGESNQPQHF
NA	TRBJ1-2	TRBV9	NA	TGTGCCAGCAGCGTAGAGCCCACGGCACGGAGTAACTATGGCTACACCTTC	CASSVEPTARSNYGYTF
TRBD1	TRBJ2-7	TRBV18	NA	TGTGCCAGCTCACCGGACAGGGCCGACGAGCAGTACTTC	CASSPDRADEQYF
TRBD1	TRBJ1-5	TRBV6-6	NA	TGTGCCAGCAGTCATTTAGGGGGCGGGAGCAATCAGCCCCAGCATTTT	CASSHLGGGSNQPQHF
NA	TRBJ1-1	TRBV9	NA	TGTGCCAGCGCGGTGGGGGCGAACACTGAAGCTTTCTTT	CASAVGANTEAFF
NA	TRBJ2-3	TRBV4-2	NA	TGTGCCAGCAGCCAAGGAAACGGGATAAGCACAGATACGCAGTATTTT	CASSQGNGISTDTQYF
TRBD1	TRBJ2-6	TRBV27	once	TGTGCCAGCAGTTTCCGGGACAGTGCTAGGGTCCTGACTTTC	CASSFRDSARVLTF
TRBD1	TRBJ1-4	TRBV7-9	NA	TGTGCCAGCACCACTACGGCAGGGGGCGTTGAACTGTTTTTT	CASTTTAGGVELFF
NA	TRBJ2-2	TRBV29-1	NA	TGCAGCGTTGAAGATCCCGAGGGGGCGAACACCGGGGAGCTGTTTTTT	CSVEDPEGANTGELFF